These 20 T cell receptor beta chains were sequenced from one sample in a study of T cell clonality in common variable immunodeficiency. Libraries were prepared by immunoSEQ multiplex PCR; TCRdb keeps only in-frame clonotypes and omits some of them. The sample counts about 28,000 clones, none seen once; the ten largest own about 13%. What was sequenced was peripheral blood mononuclear cells. Receptors originate from a person between 18 and 75 years old in good health.

This clone was recorded many times. The read stops 3 residues short of the end of the CDR3; the missing end is completed from the germline J gene. The chain combines TRBV5-1 with TRBJ1-1; D remains unclear. From germline, CDR1 is SGHRS and CDR2 YFSETQ. Trimming took 0 bases from V and 4 from J, leaving 10 bases between them. This CDR3 contains 14 residues. Incomplete CDR3 DNA: TGCGCCAGCAGCTTGGGGCAGCCGGGCACTGAA. Amino acids: CASSLGQPGTE. The full CDR3 protein reads CASSLGQPGTEAFF.

This clone was found many times. The read comes to an end 3 residues before the CDR3 does, leaving the germline J gene to fill in the end. This chain uses TRBV4-1 with TRBJ2-1; 10 bases fit TRBD2. Trimming at V came to 1 base and at J to 8 bases, leaving 8 bases not matched to a gene. This CDR3 region has 16 residues. Germline CDR1 and CDR2: MGHRA and YSYEKL. The CDR3 DNA, read in part, is TGCGCCAGCAGCCAAGGGCACGGGACTAGCGTCGATGAG. Translating it yields CASSQGHGTSVDE. The full CDR3 sequence reads CASSQGHGTSVDEQFF.

This clone was detected ten times or more. The CDR3 end lies 3 residues beyond the end of the read and is filled in from the germline J gene. The chain recombines TRBV6-2 or TRBV6-3 with TRBJ1-3; perhaps TRBD1 as D (6 bases). The CDR3 runs 14 residues. Germline CDR1 is MNHEY and CDR2 is SVGEGT. V lost 7 bases to trimming and J lost 2 bases, with 12 bases between them. CDR3 in amino acids: CASTRGQTGNTIYF. The CDR3 DNA, read in part, is TGTGCCAGCACCCGAGGACAGACTGGAAACACC.

This clone was seen ten or more times. The read falls 3 residues short of the CDR3 end, and the missing part is taken from the germline J gene. The identical CDR3 is also encoded by other nucleotide sequences in the sample. V usage is TRBV20-1 and J usage is TRBJ2-1; the match to TRBD2 covers 13 bases. V dropped 2 bases and J dropped 4; count of bases not matched to a gene: 11. The CDR3 is 18 residues long. Looked up from germline, CDR1 is DFQATT and CDR2 is SNEGSKA (reference sequence). CDR3 amino acids: CSARTSGGDEVGYNEQFF. The part of the CDR3 DNA that was read is TGCAGTGCTAGAACTAGCGGGGGGGACGAGGTGGGGTACAATGAG.

There are many counts of this clone. The sequenced CDR3 bases are TGCGCCAGCAGCTTGCGAGCAGTGAGCGGGGGGCGCACCGGGGAG. It is translated as CASSLRAVSGGRTGE. The full CDR3 is CASSLRAVSGGRTGELFF. J is TRBJ2-2 and V is TRBV5-1, with 9 bases matching TRBD2. The CDR3 end falls 3 residues outside the read, so it is completed with the germline J gene. This CDR3 has 18 amino acids. Germline values: CDR1 SGHRS, CDR2 YFSETQ. The V segment lost 1 base and the J segment 4 bases; nucleotides outside the gene matches: 11.

This clone has at least ten counts. The read comes to an end 3 residues before the CDR3 does, leaving the germline J gene to fill in the end. The genes are TRBV20-1 and TRBJ2-5, with 7 bases matching TRBD2. The CDR3 has 14 amino acids. With V trimmed by 6 bases and J by 1 base, 8 bases remained unmatched. CDR1 DFQATT and CDR2 SNEGSKA come from the germline V gene (reference sequence). CDR3 in amino acids: CSAPAASGQETQYF. CDR3 DNA, as far as it was read: TGCAGTGCGCCGGCGGCTAGCGGCCAAGAGACC.

A few counts support this clone. The CDR3 region is CASRVQGAAEAFF. The CDR3 bases that were read are TGTGCCAGCAGGGTACAGGGGGCGGCTGAA. J is TRBJ1-1 and V is TRBV2, with 9 positions matching TRBD1. The missing CDR3 end, 3 residues past where the read stops, is filled in from the germline J gene. The trim removed 6 bases at V and 6 bases at J, leaving 5 bases unmatched. CDR1 is SNHLY, CDR2 FYNNEI, per germline. This CDR3 region has 13 residues.

This clone was seen ten or more times. The missing CDR3 end, 3 residues past where the read stops, is filled in from the germline J gene. The chain carries TRBV20-1 and TRBJ2-2; TRBD2 matches at 11 bases. The CDR3 is 16 residues long. The germline V gene has CDR1 DFQATT and CDR2 SNEGSKA (reference sequence). V trimming: 6 bases; J trimming: 1 base; junction bases outside the gene matches: 7. The covered CDR3 bases are TGCAGTGCCCAAGACCTAGCGGGGGGGAACACCGGGGAG. This gives the protein CSAQDLAGGNTGE. The entire CDR3 is CSAQDLAGGNTGELFF.

The sample holds many counts of this clone. The read gets to within 3 residues of the CDR3 end, and the germline J gene fills in the rest. The J gene is TRBJ1-2, the V gene TRBV7-2; D ambiguous. The CDR3 extends over 14 amino acids. Trimming left V 5 bases short and J 4 bases short, with 14 bases between. Germline CDR1 is SGHTA and CDR2 is FQGNSA. The CDR3: CASSPSGLAYGYTF. The CDR3 DNA, read in part, is TGTGCCAGCAGCCCGTCTGGGCTCGCCTATGGC.

This clone was seen ten or more times. Read coverage stops 3 residues before the CDR3 terminus; the germline J gene supplies the remainder. The rearrangement uses TRBV6-1 and TRBJ2-5; 7 positions match TRBD1. V dropped 1 base and J dropped 4; count of bases not matched to a gene: 9. The CDR3 spans 16 residues. The germline V gene encodes CDR1 MNHNS and CDR2 SASEGT. The CDR3 here is CASSEGVRQGRETQYF. CDR3 bases read: TGTGCCAGCAGTGAAGGGGTGCGACAGGGAAGAGAGACC.

This clone is labeled as medium-sized. The DNA ends 3 residues before the CDR3 does, and the rest of the CDR3 is filled in from the germline J gene. The chain carries TRBV20-1 and TRBJ2-1; D is undetermined. V lost 4 bases, J lost 5 bases, and 12 bases lay in between. The germline V gene encodes CDR1 DFQATT and CDR2 SNEGSKA (reference sequence). The CDR3 contains 13 residues. The CDR3 protein is CSAKGHNNNEQFF. The sequenced part of the CDR3 DNA is TGCAGTGCTAAGGGTCACAATAACAATGAG.

This clone was observed many times. The CDR3 end falls 3 residues outside the read, so it is completed with the germline J gene. The J gene is TRBJ2-5, the V gene TRBV20-1; D possibly corresponds to TRBD2 (7 bases). Germline assignment: CDR1 DFQATT and CDR2 SNEGSKA (reference sequence). The CDR3 sequence is 14 residues long. With 0 bases removed from V and 1 base from J, the gap between germline ends came to 9 bases. The CDR3 is CSARDRGAQETQYF. CDR3 DNA (partial): TGCAGTGCTAGAGACCGGGGGGCCCAAGAGACC.

This clone was picked up many times. The read terminates 3 residues before the CDR3 end, so the remaining end is supplied by the germline J gene. J is TRBJ2-3 and V is TRBV7-9; 8 nucleotides agree with TRBD1. The CDR3 runs to 14 residues. Germline lookup yields CDR1 SEHNR and CDR2 FQNEAQ (reference sequence). The V gene end was trimmed by 11 bases and the J gene end by 6 bases; junction bases not matched to a gene: 13. The DNA read from the CDR3 is TGTGCCGGAGGAATTGACAGGGGTTTCGATACG. Protein product: CAGGIDRGFDT. The full CDR3 sequence reads CAGGIDRGFDTQYF.

This clone was picked up a small number of times. The read halts 3 residues ahead of the CDR3 end, with the missing end drawn from the germline J gene. The rearrangement links TRBV6-2 or TRBV6-3 to TRBJ2-3; 9 nucleotides line up with TRBD2. The CDR3 covers 16 residues. V dropped 2 bases and J dropped 2; count of bases not matched to a gene: 5. From germline, CDR1 is MNHEY and CDR2 SVGEGT. CDR3 DNA (partial): TGTGCCAGCAGTTACCAGCGGGGGGCGGTCACAGATACG. Residues: CASSYQRGAVTDT. The complete CDR3 sequence is CASSYQRGAVTDTQYF.

This clone was found many times. Coverage ceases 3 residues before the CDR3 finishes, and the germline J gene fills in the end. The chain carries TRBV29-1 and TRBJ1-1; 8 bases line up with TRBD1. CDR1 SQVTM and CDR2 ANQGSEA come from the germline V gene. V lost 2 bases to trimming and J lost 6 bases; unmatched junction nucleotides: 5. The CDR3 spans 13 residues. The CDR3 protein is CSVELQGAAEAFF. Partial CDR3 DNA: TGCAGCGTTGAACTCCAGGGGGCCGCTGAA.

This clone was seen at least ten times. The read ends 3 residues early relative to the CDR3; the germline J gene fills the gap. The chain uses TRBV7-7 and TRBJ2-3; 10 bases match TRBD2. CDR1 is SSHAT and CDR2 is FNYEAQ in the germline V gene (reference sequence). CDR3 length: 15 amino acids. Unmatched junction bases numbered 8, after V lost 6 bases and J lost 5 bases. The CDR3 sequence is CASRTGTSVGDTQYF. CDR3 DNA, as far as it was read: TGTGCCAGCAGGACCGGGACTAGCGTGGGAGATACG.

There are many counts of this clone. The DNA ends 3 residues before the CDR3 does, and the rest of the CDR3 is filled in from the germline J gene. This chain uses TRBV20-1 with TRBJ1-5; D is undetermined. V was pared by 5 bases and J by 1 base, with 12 bases between. The CDR3 is 14 residues long. From germline, CDR1 is DFQATT and CDR2 SNEGSKA (reference sequence). The CDR3 spells CSAHRTGSNQPQHF. The sequenced part of the CDR3 DNA is TGCAGTGCTCACCGAACCGGGAGCAATCAGCCC.

Note on this clone: The read terminates 3 residues before the CDR3 end, so the remaining end is supplied by the germline J gene. This rearrangement joins TRBV6-2 or TRBV6-3 to TRBJ1-5, with D unclear. V lost 6 bases and J 0 bases, leaving 12 bases between the germline ends. The germline V gene encodes CDR1 MNHEY and CDR2 SVGEGT. CDR3 length: 15 residues. The covered CDR3 bases are TGTGCCAGCAGACCAGGAGGATATAGCAATCAGCCC. This gives the protein CASRPGGYSNQP. The entire CDR3 protein is CASRPGGYSNQPQHF.

Comment on this clone: Germline is not matched at one junction end, which may reflect a read error. The read comes to an end 3 residues before the CDR3 does, leaving the germline J gene to fill in the end. The chain has TRBV7-7 and TRBJ2-1, with D possibly being TRBD1 (5 bases). The CDR3 runs 17 residues. Germline V CDR1 and CDR2: SSHAT, FNYEAQ (reference sequence). The sequenced part of the CDR3 DNA is TGTGCTAGCAGCTCCTCCCCCTCAGGGAACACATACAATGAG. Its translation is CASSSSPSGNTYNE. The whole CDR3 protein is CASSSSPSGNTYNEQFF.

This clone appeared many times. CDR3 sequence reads: CASSTGGVYGYTF. The sequenced CDR3 bases are TGTGCCAGCTCCACCGGGGGTGTCTATGGC. The chain combines TRBV18 with TRBJ1-2; weak D call: TRBD1 (5 bases). The read comes to an end 3 residues before the CDR3 does, leaving the germline J gene to fill in the end. This CDR3 has 13 residues. Germline-derived CDR1 and CDR2 are KGHSH and LQKENI. V lost 6 bases to trimming and J lost 4 bases, with 12 bases between them.